Below, 3 T cell receptor beta chains from the same sample are listed, as sequenced in a study of long-term antiretroviral therapy in people with HIV. This was the immunoSEQ v3.0 assay at survey level. Clones were sequenced by immunoSEQ multiplex PCR, and TCRdb holds only the in-frame ones, with some missing. The table shows 20,000 to 25,000 clones, with approximately 80% occurring only once. The material sequenced was unsorted PBMCs, taken 0.5 years before starting antiretroviral therapy. The origin of the receptors is a man aged 40-55 years with HIV.

The genes are TRBV7-9 and TRBJ1-5; the D gene is possibly TRBD1 (5 bases). The V end was cut by 5 bases, the J end by 4 bases, with 12 bases between. Germline values: CDR1 SEHNR, CDR2 FQNEAQ (reference sequence). This CDR3 region has 14 residues. CDR3 region: CASSRDGGNQPQHF. In nucleotides, the CDR3 is TGTGCCAGCAGCCGGGACGGAGGGAATCAGCCCCAGCATTTT.

The V call is TRBV14, the J call TRBJ2-7, with 10 bases matching TRBD1. Trimming at V came to 4 bases and at J to 11 bases, leaving 14 bases not matched to a gene. The germline CDR1 and CDR2 sequences are SGHDN and FVKESK. This CDR3 is 15 amino acids long. CDR3 nucleotides: TGTGCCAGCAGCCTGGGCGGGACAGGGGCTCGAGCCGAGTACTTC. This codes for CASSLGGTGARAEYF.

This chain uses TRBV5-1 with TRBJ1-1; 12 positions match TRBD1. The CDR3 is 15 amino acids. Germline CDR1 reads SGHRS; CDR2 reads YFSETQ. Germline trimming cut 4 bases from V and 5 bases from J; bases unmatched to any gene: 6. This CDR3 is CASSPGQGAPTEAFF. CDR3 nucleotide sequence: TGCGCCAGCAGCCCGGGACAGGGGGCGCCAACTGAAGCTTTCTTT.